This T cell receptor beta chain emerged from a study of shared clonotypes between healthy human individuals. Study-level points and caveats: Lower generation probabilities were found for non-shared clonotypes than for those shared by all four donors.

Germline values: CDR1 SGHAT, CDR2 FQNNGV. Trimming removed 4 bases at V and 4 bases at J, with 9 bases between. This CDR3 is built from 13 residues. As for this clone: Its antigen is not identified.

Here immunoSEQ multiplex PCR was the method, and the copy in TCRdb shows in-frame clones only, minus some. The sample carries roughly 760,000 clones, about 74% recorded once. A split of CD4+ cells into CD45RA+ naive and CD45RA-negative memory subsets was performed. Material for sequencing was memory CD4+ T cells sorted from blood. Subset here: CD45RA-negative fraction. V gene TRBV11-2 combines with J gene TRBJ2-3; D not resolved. This receptor was obtained from a woman aged 30 to 39 in good health. CDR3 loop: CASSYRVPDTQYF. CDR3 coding DNA: TGTGCCAGCAGCTATAGGGTCCCAGATACGCAGTATTTT.